This T cell receptor beta chain came from a study of blood T cell repertoires in COVID-19. Whole-study context: PBMCs, B-cell-depleted T cells, or T cells provided the cDNA or gDNA that made up the material.

Trimming at V came to 2 bases and at J to 6 bases, leaving 6 bases not matched to a gene. The CDR3 extends over 14 amino acids. Looked up from germline, CDR1 is GTSNPN and CDR2 is SVGIG (reference sequence). Sequencing was performed with immunoSEQ multiplex PCR; in TCRdb, only in-frame clones are kept and a portion is missing. This sample has around 190,000 clones, with 89% found just once. This TCR came from a young man who had recovered from COVID-19. The V gene is TRBV30, the J gene TRBJ1-5, with 8 bases aligning to TRBD1. Sequenced: peripheral blood. Here the CDR3 reads CAWSPKDRVQPQHF. The DNA for the CDR3 is TGTGCCTGGAGTCCGAAGGACAGGGTTCAGCCCCAGCATTTT.